This T cell receptor beta chain appears in the sequencing data of a study of OX40 agonist ivuxolimab in advanced cancers. Study in general: Dose-escalation subjects each had hepatocellular carcinoma, melanoma, renal cell or head and neck cancer. General observations from the study: Antigen targets of the expanded peripheral T cells went undetermined.

Assay used: immunoSEQ multiplex PCR; TCRdb lists only in-frame clones, some missing. This sample yields more than 50,000 clones, of which 75% to 90% are seen a single time; around 0.6% belongs to the top ten. This CDR3 comprises 14 residues. The V gene's germline CDR1 is MNHNS and CDR2 SASEGT. Between the trimmed V and J ends, which lost 1 base and 5 bases, there was a span of 8 bases. About this clone: Its antigen is unknown.

The sequences come from CD4+ or CD8+ T cells sorted from blood, collected in a trial of the OX40 agonist ivuxolimab. This clonotype originated in an adult with an advanced solid tumor such as melanoma, head and neck, liver or kidney cancer. V and J are TRBV6-1 and TRBJ1-4; D gene uncertain. For the CDR3, the DNA is TGTGCCAGCAGTGAAGTACCGCGCAATGAAAAACTGTTTTTT. Its translation: CASSEVPRNEKLFF.